The sequence of this T cell receptor (beta chain) was determined in a study of OX40 agonist ivuxolimab in advanced cancers. Concerning the study at large: Ivuxolimab was an agonistic, fully human IgG2 monoclonal antibody directed against OX40 (CD134), a costimulatory receptor. Peripheral TCRbeta sequencing was intended to test whether TCR sequence diversity was altered and clonal T-cell expansion was caused by ivuxolimab. Intravenous ivuxolimab was administered to patients every 2 weeks at six dose levels: 0.01, 0.1, 0.3, 1.5, 3 and 10 mg/kg. Patients were allowed to have had prior anti-PD-1, anti-PD-L1 or anti-CTLA-4 therapy, and 40% of the dose-escalation patients had been treated with checkpoint inhibitors. Of the 50 to 55 dose-escalation patients, hepatocellular carcinoma was present in about 20, melanoma in around 15, renal cell carcinoma in 9 and head and neck cancer in 9. The paper describes the monotherapy dose-escalation part (N of about 54 patients) of the phase I trial of ivuxolimab. In the dose-escalation cohort, roughly 82% of patients were male, and the mean age was around 60 years with a range of about 20 to 80. Partial responses were achieved by three dose-escalation patients, of whom one had hepatocellular carcinoma and two had cutaneous melanoma.

Genomic DNA was extracted from sorted cells for sequencing of the TCRbeta CDR3 region. The immunoSEQ Assay was used for sequencing of TCRbeta CDR3 regions. TCRdb obtained this table from immuneACCESS and retained in-frame rearrangements with V and J assigned. These tables miss some clones; where compared with another copy, unresolved V genes account for less than half of the shortfall, and the remainder is unexplained. The sample contains roughly 30,000 clones, 74% of them found a single time. The ten largest account for roughly 12% of the sample. As for this clone: It has no known antigen specificity. No qualities accompany the bases; no much larger clone lies one base away.

The CDR3 numbers 14 residues from cysteine through phenylalanine. Only the CDR3 DNA is retained, 42 bases long and in frame from the first base. In the germline V gene, CDR1 corresponds to SGHDT and CDR2 to YYEEEE. V drops 4 bases and J drops 1 base, leaving 11 bases in between. Patients with autoimmune disease history or receiving systemic immunosuppression were excluded from the trial. Peripheral blood for TCR sequencing was collected from all dose cohorts at baseline, on cycle 4 day 1, and on cycle 7 day 1. Samples came from an open-label, multicenter, first-in-human phase I dose-escalation trial of ivuxolimab. Adults with locally advanced or metastatic head and neck squamous cell, hepatocellular, melanoma or renal cell carcinoma were enrolled in the trial. CD4+ and CD8+ T cells were sorted separately from peripheral blood before TCR sequencing. Broad study findings and their caveats: In the 0.1-3.0 mg/kg groups, partial responders had among the lowest normalized peripheral clonal expansion, particularly in CD8+ T cells. The antigen specificity of the peripheral T cells that underwent clonal expansion was not determined. Low levels of normalized T-cell clonal expansion were also seen in some nonresponding patients. At doses of 0.1 to 3.0 mg/kg, clonal expansion of both CD4+ and CD8+ T cells in blood was seen between baseline and week 6. After ivuxolimab, more expanded clones were found on average in CD8+ T cells than in CD4+ T cells.

The clonotype comes from an adult with an advanced solid tumor such as melanoma, head and neck, liver or kidney cancer. This specimen consisted of CD4+ or CD8+ T cells sorted from blood, obtained in a trial of the OX40 agonist ivuxolimab. The receptor chain draws on TRBV5-6 and TRBJ1-1; the D gene remains uncertain. The DNA sequence is given as TGTGCCAGCAGCGTTGGGGTGCAGAACACTGAAGCTTTCTTT. This is translated as CASSVGVQNTEAFF.